The source of this TCR beta chain is a study of beta chain features in type 1 diabetes. Study results and limitations: Naive, central memory and regulatory TCRB repertoires appeared more similar among patients than healthy donors. cDNA-based sequencing might over-represent cells highly expressing TCR. It was not settled here whether HLA type affects TCRB rearrangement.

V gave up 6 bases and J gave up 4 bases, with 19 bases separating them. Germline CDR1 reads SNHLY; CDR2 reads FYNNEI. The CDR3 contains 15 residues. Sequencing targeted expressed TCRB transcripts, as all isolated RNA had been reverse transcribed. Data came from immunoSEQ multiplex PCR; TCRdb stores just in-frame clones and leaves some out. Altogether around 500,000 clones are present, 11% being singletons, with the ten largest covering about 0.045%. This clone showed up just a few times. The antigen remains undetermined. The receptor's source is a young woman in good health. The chain employs TRBV2 and TRBJ2-7; possible D gene TRBD1, 5 bases. The sample consisted of naive CD4+ T cells from blood. CDR3 amino acids: CASSYRTGSLYEQYF. The CDR3 nucleotides read TGTGCCAGCAGCTATAGAACAGGCAGCCTGTACGAGCAGTACTTC.